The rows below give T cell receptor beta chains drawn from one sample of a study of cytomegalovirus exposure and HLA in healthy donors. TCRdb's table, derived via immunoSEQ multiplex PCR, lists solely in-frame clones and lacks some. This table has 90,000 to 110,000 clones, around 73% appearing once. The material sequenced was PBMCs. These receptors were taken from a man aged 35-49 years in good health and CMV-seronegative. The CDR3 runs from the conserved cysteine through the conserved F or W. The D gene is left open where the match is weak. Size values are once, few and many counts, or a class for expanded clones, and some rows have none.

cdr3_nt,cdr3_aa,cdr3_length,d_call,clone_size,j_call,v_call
TGCGCCAGCAGCCCCGGGACAGGCGGGGAGACCCAGTACTTC,CASSPGTGGETQYF,14,TRBD1,.,TRBJ2-5,TRBV4-1
TGTGCCAGCAGTGACATCGGGGGAACTAATGAAAAACTGTTTTTT,CASSDIGGTNEKLFF,15,.,.,TRBJ1-4,TRBV2
TGTGCCAGCAGTTTCTTCCTAGCGGGGGGCTCGAACACCGGGGAGCTGTTTTTT,CASSFFLAGGSNTGELFF,18,TRBD2,.,TRBJ2-2,TRBV27
TGTGCCAGCAGCCCCGCTAACTACAATGAGCAGTTCTTC,CASSPANYNEQFF,13,.,.,TRBJ2-1,TRBV7-2
TGTGCCAGTTCGGACAGGGGGAAGGGCGAGCAGTACTTC,CASSDRGKGEQYF,13,TRBD1,.,TRBJ2-7,TRBV19
TGTGCCACCGGAGGGACGTTAGACGATCAGCCCCAGCATTTT,CATGGTLDDQPQHF,14,.,.,TRBJ1-5,TRBV10-3
TGCGCCAGCAGCCCCTTCCGCGGGGGGGCGTACGAGCAGTACTTC,CASSPFRGGAYEQYF,15,TRBD2,.,TRBJ2-7,TRBV5-1
TGTGCCAGCAGCACCCCTGGGGGACTAGCGGACCTCTCGAACACCGGGGAGCTGTTTTTT,CASSTPGGLADLSNTGELFF,20,TRBD2,.,TRBJ2-2,TRBV7-3
TGTGCCAGCAGCTCCACAGGGCTGGATACGCAGTATTTT,CASSSTGLDTQYF,13,.,.,TRBJ2-3,TRBV13
TGTGCCAGCAGTCTTGCGGGCTCCTACAATGAGCAGTTCTTC,CASSLAGSYNEQFF,14,.,.,TRBJ2-1,TRBV5-6
TGTGCCAGCAGCCATCGCCAGTGGGCAGGGGGCGAAGGGGGCTACACCTTC,CASSHRQWAGGEGGYTF,17,TRBD1,.,TRBJ1-2,TRBV7-2
TGTGCCAGCAGCTTAGCGGTCAGGGGGCTCGAGACCCAGTACTTC,CASSLAVRGLETQYF,15,TRBD1,.,TRBJ2-5,TRBV7-8
TGTGCCACCAGCAGAGAAACCCTCCTCAGGGTCGAGAATTCACCCCTCCACTTT,CATSRETLLRVENSPLHF,18,.,few,TRBJ1-6,TRBV15
TGTGCCAGCAGCTCCGGGACAAACTACGAGCAGTACTTC,CASSSGTNYEQYF,13,.,.,TRBJ2-7,TRBV5-6
TGTGCCAGCAGAGCTTTAGATACGCAGTATTTT,CASRALDTQYF,11,.,.,TRBJ2-3,TRBV28
TGCGCCAGCAGCCCCGGGACTAGCGGGGGGGCTGGCGGGGAGCTGTTTTTT,CASSPGTSGGAGGELFF,17,TRBD2,.,TRBJ2-2,TRBV4-3
TGTGCCAGCAGTCGATCGAACAGGGACGAGCAGTACTTC,CASSRSNRDEQYF,13,.,.,TRBJ2-7,TRBV6-5
TGTGCCAGCAGCCCGGGAGGTGGGGGTGCTTTCTTT,CASSPGGGGAFF,12,.,.,TRBJ1-1,TRBV9
TGTGCCAGCAGCTCCCCGCGGCCAGACCAAGAGACCCAGTACTTC,CASSSPRPDQETQYF,15,.,.,TRBJ2-5,TRBV7-6
TGTGCCAGCAGCCTCGGTAGCGGGGGGGCGGCAGAGACCCAGTACTTC,CASSLGSGGAAETQYF,16,TRBD2,.,TRBJ2-5,TRBV2
TGTGCCAGCAGTGAATGGCAGGCCCTGACTAATGAAAAACTGTTTTTT,CASSEWQALTNEKLFF,16,.,once,TRBJ1-4,TRBV25-1
TGTGCCAGCAGCGAGGACAGGGACGCCTACGAGCAGTACTTC,CASSEDRDAYEQYF,14,TRBD1,.,TRBJ2-7,TRBV6-5
TGTGCCAGCAGTTTACCCTTTGGCAATCAGCCCCAGCATTTT,CASSLPFGNQPQHF,14,.,.,TRBJ1-5,TRBV28
TGTGCCACGTGGCAAGACACTGAAGCTTTCTTT,CATWQDTEAFF,11,.,.,TRBJ1-1,TRBV10-3
TGTGCCAGCAGTTCCGTTAGCGGGGGGGCCTGGGATGAGCAGTTCTTC,CASSSVSGGAWDEQFF,16,TRBD2,few,TRBJ2-1,TRBV7-2
TGTGCCAGCTCAACGGGAGTCGAAGAAAAACTGTTTTTT,CASSTGVEEKLFF,13,.,few,TRBJ1-4,TRBV9
TGTGCCAGCAGCCTCTTCCCCTACGGGGGGGCCACAGATACGCAGTATTTT,CASSLFPYGGATDTQYF,17,TRBD2,medium-sized,TRBJ2-3,TRBV7-9
TGCGCCAGCAGTTGGGGTCCTCTGACAGGAGGCCCCAATGAGCAGTTCTTC,CASSWGPLTGGPNEQFF,17,.,.,TRBJ2-1,TRBV5-1
TGTGCCAGCAGCCGAGGGGGCGAAAAACTGTTTTTT,CASSRGGEKLFF,12,TRBD1,.,TRBJ1-4,TRBV7-8
TGTGCCAGCAGCTTGGGTAACAGGGAGACTAACTATGGCTACACCTTC,CASSLGNRETNYGYTF,16,.,.,TRBJ1-2,TRBV7-9
TGCGCCAGCAGCTTGGCCGGAGGACAGGGGGCCTACGAGCAGTACTTC,CASSLAGGQGAYEQYF,16,TRBD1,.,TRBJ2-7,TRBV5-1
TGTGCCAGCAGCACCTCCGGGACACCAAGCAATCAGCCCCAGCATTTT,CASSTSGTPSNQPQHF,16,.,.,TRBJ1-5,TRBV5-5
TGTGCCAGCAGCACCACAGGAGGGTACAATGAGCAGTTCTTC,CASSTTGGYNEQFF,14,.,.,TRBJ2-1,TRBV7-9
TGTGCCAGTAGTATCCCGGGTGACGGCAATTCACCCCTCCACTTT,CASSIPGDGNSPLHF,15,.,once,TRBJ1-6,TRBV19
TGTGCCAGCAGTGAAGTTCCAGGGGGTGAAAAACTGTTTTTT,CASSEVPGGEKLFF,14,TRBD1,.,TRBJ1-4,TRBV6-1
TGCGCCAGCACCCCTACGGGACTGAGCTATGGCTACACCTTC,CASTPTGLSYGYTF,14,.,once,TRBJ1-2,TRBV5-1
TGTGCCAGTAGTACATTACATGGTCAGCCCCAGCATTTT,CASSTLHGQPQHF,13,.,.,TRBJ1-5,TRBV19
TGTGCCAGCAGCCTAACAGGGGAAGGTGGCTACACCTTC,CASSLTGEGGYTF,13,TRBD1,.,TRBJ1-2,TRBV7-6
TGTGCCAGCATCCGGAGGGGAAAATTCTATGGCTACACCTTC,CASIRRGKFYGYTF,14,.,.,TRBJ1-2,TRBV6-4
TGTGCCAGCAGCAGGACTAGCGAGGGGGCTTACACCGGGGAGCTGTTTTTT,CASSRTSEGAYTGELFF,17,TRBD2,.,TRBJ2-2,TRBV7-3
TGTGCCAGCAGCTTTACAGGGGGCAGTAACAATGAGCAGTTCTTC,CASSFTGGSNNEQFF,15,TRBD1,.,TRBJ2-1,TRBV7-9
TGTGCCAGCAGCCTACTACCAAATCCTTACGAGCAGTACTTC,CASSLLPNPYEQYF,14,.,.,TRBJ2-7,TRBV7-3
TGTGCCAGCAGCTTAGGGACAGGGGGCGGCTACGAGCAGTACTTC,CASSLGTGGGYEQYF,15,TRBD1,.,TRBJ2-7,TRBV7-3
TGTGCCAGCGGTCAAGGGGACGAGCAGTACTTC,CASGQGDEQYF,11,.,few,TRBJ2-7,TRBV6-5
TGCGCCAGCAGCCTCGACAGGGGGGGACCCTACGAGCAGTACTTC,CASSLDRGGPYEQYF,15,TRBD1,.,TRBJ2-7,TRBV4-3
TGTGCCAGCAGCTTTCGAGCGGGGGGGGCGACGGGGAACACTGAAGCTTTCTTT,CASSFRAGGATGNTEAFF,18,.,.,TRBJ1-1,TRBV7-2
TGTGCCAGCACCTACAGGGTCACCGGGGAGCTGTTTTTT,CASTYRVTGELFF,13,.,few,TRBJ2-2,TRBV6-1
TGTGCCAGCAGCCCTGACGGACTAGCGGGGGGGCGGGTCGAACAGACCCAGTACTTC,CASSPDGLAGGRVEQTQYF,19,TRBD2,.,TRBJ2-5,TRBV11-2
TGTGCCAGTAGTCCCGGACAGGGAGGAGGTTCACCCCTCCACTTT,CASSPGQGGGSPLHF,15,TRBD1,.,TRBJ1-6,TRBV19
TGTGCCAGCAGTGCCCTTACTAGCGGGGGGGCCAGGAGCACAGATACGCAGTATTTT,CASSALTSGGARSTDTQYF,19,TRBD2,once,TRBJ2-3,TRBV27
TGTGCCAGCAGCCAGGAGATGCTAGGCAATGAGCAGTTCTTC,CASSQEMLGNEQFF,14,.,few,TRBJ2-1,TRBV4-2
TGTGCCAGCAGTCGGGATAGCACAGATACGCAGTATTTT,CASSRDSTDTQYF,13,.,.,TRBJ2-3,TRBV7-2
TGTGCCAGCAGCGGCCGGTTGGCGGGCACAGATACGCAGTATTTT,CASSGRLAGTDTQYF,15,.,.,TRBJ2-3,TRBV9
TGTGCCAGCAGTGAAGGGACTAGCCGACGCACAGATACGCAGTATTTT,CASSEGTSRRTDTQYF,16,TRBD2,.,TRBJ2-3,TRBV6-1
TGCGCCAGCAGCTTGGACAGATCCTATGGCTACACCTTC,CASSLDRSYGYTF,13,.,once,TRBJ1-2,TRBV5-1
TGTGCTAGTGGTCCGCGGGAGGGACTGAACTATGGCTACACCTTC,CASGPREGLNYGYTF,15,.,few,TRBJ1-2,TRBV12-5